This TCR beta chain was sequenced during a study of monozygotic twins with inflammatory bowel disease. Study-wide results and limits: IBD patients displayed reduced TCRbeta diversity (inverse Simpson) when set against healthy co-twins.

TCRdb reprocessed the 5' RACE reads and keeps a single row for each CDR3 protein, giving no DNA. Reported are about 380,000 distinct CDR3 sequences; the ten largest clones contain 2% to 3%. In germline, CDR1 is SGHRS, CDR2 YFSETQ. There are 15 residues in the CDR3. For this clonotype: Antigen specificity is unknown.

Sequencing was done on a sample of blood. This chain joins TRBV5-1 and TRBJ2-3; TCRdb reports TRBD2, a call that lacks DNA to check it against. The source is a human donor with ulcerative colitis or Crohn's disease, or a healthy co-twin of an affected twin (not recorded which). CDR3 in amino acids: CASSLGLADDYTQYF. The complete variable domain, with remaining parts taken from reference TRBV5-1 and TRBJ2-3, reads KAGVTQTPRYLIKTRGQQVTLSCSPISGHRSVSWYQQTPGQGLQFLFEYFSETQRNKGNFPGRFSGRQFSNSRSEMNVSTLELGDSALYLCASSLGLADDYTQYFGPGTRLTVL.